Shown below are 20 T cell receptor beta chains from a single sample sequenced in a study of T cell repertoires in cytomegalovirus infection. TCRdb re-called the reads through MiXCR, storing one row per CDR3 protein. The data show roughly 500,000 distinct CDR3 sequences, 30% to 40% seen once. No antigens are known for them. This specimen consisted of cultured PBMCs, obtained from culture after CMV antigen stimulation. These receptors were collected from a human donor in good health (CMV status not recorded). Some clones in this sample may be carry-over from other donors' samples.

The chain has TRBV4-1 and TRBJ2-3; no definite D call. V lost 1 base, J lost 2 bases, and 7 bases lay in between. CDR1 MGHRA and CDR2 YSYEKL come from the germline V gene. CDR3 length: 14 residues. The CDR3 bases are TGCGCCAGCAGCCAAGCCGAGCTCACAGATACGCAGTATTTT. This translates into CASSQAELTDTQYF.

This sequence joins TRBV7-2 and TRBJ2-2, with D unclear. The CDR3 loop spans 14 amino acids. The germline gives CDR1 SGHTA, CDR2 FQGNSA. The V end was cut by 5 bases, the J end by 7 bases, with 14 bases between. The CDR3 bases are TGTGCCAGCAGCACCCTAAATTACGGCGGGGAGCTGTTTTTT. As protein: CASSTLNYGGELFF.

This clonotype was counted once. This chain joins TRBV4-1 and TRBJ1-1; perhaps TRBD1 as D (5 bases). Trimming removed 4 bases at V and 4 bases at J, with 13 bases between. The CDR3 consists of 14 residues. The germline V gene has CDR1 MGHRA and CDR2 YSYEKL. The CDR3 region is CASSPRRGATEAFF. CDR3 DNA sequence: TGCGCCAGCAGCCCCCGCAGAGGGGCCACTGAAGCTTTCTTT.

For this clonotype: One base away lies a much larger clone, so this may be a sequencing read error. The chain links TRBV9 to TRBJ2-3; D gene ambiguous. Germline V lookup: CDR1 SGDLS, CDR2 YYNGEE. CDR3 length: 15 amino acids. The CDR3 DNA reads TGTGCCAGCAGCGTAGGCCCAGCCTTCACAGATGCGCAGTATTTT. Protein: CASSVGPAFTDAQYF.

The chain combines TRBV28 with TRBJ2-1, with TRBD2 as a possible D gene (5 bases). V was pared by 3 bases and J by 6 bases, with 18 bases between. The CDR3 length is 16 residues. The germline V gene has CDR1 MDHEN and CDR2 SYDVKM. The CDR3 DNA reads as TGTGCCAGCAGTTTTTTAGGGAGTATTGTCTTCAATGAGCAGTTCTTC. Protein product: CASSFLGSIVFNEQFF.

The chain links TRBV28 to TRBJ1-2, with a tentative D call TRBD1 (6 bases). Trimming took 6 bases from V and 8 from J, leaving 10 bases between them. CDR1 is MDHEN, CDR2 SYDVKM, per germline. The CDR3 has 11 amino acids. The CDR3, as DNA: TGTGCCAGCAGCACAGGGATAGGCTACACCTTC. Encoded protein: CASSTGIGYTF.

The chain couples TRBV20-1 to TRBJ2-1; 11 bases are shared with TRBD2. V lost 3 bases to trimming and J lost 3 bases; unmatched junction nucleotides: 4. The CDR3 runs 15 residues. Germline values: CDR1 DFQATT, CDR2 SNEGSKA (reference sequence). The CDR3 loop is CSARPGLAVYNEQFF. For the CDR3, the DNA is TGCAGTGCTAGGCCGGGACTAGCGGTCTACAATGAGCAGTTCTTC.

The rearrangement joins TRBV29-1 to TRBJ2-7, with TRBD1 matching 7 bases. Germline CDR1 SQVTM, CDR2 ANQGSEA. This CDR3 is built from 14 residues. V shed 1 base, J shed 3 bases, and the junction held 6 bases outside the gene matches. The CDR3 DNA reads as TGCAGCGTTGAAGTCGGGACAGCGAGCTACGAGCAGTACTTC. Translating gives CSVEVGTASYEQYF.

The rearrangement joins TRBV19 to TRBJ2-7, with 7 bases aligning to TRBD1. The junction had 6 bases not matched to a gene; V was cut back by 4 bases and J by 0 bases. CDR3 size: 15 residues. Per the germline V gene, CDR1 is LNHDA and CDR2 is SQIVND (reference sequence). The CDR3 nucleotides are TGTGCCAGTAGTACAAAGGACAGGAACTCCTACGAGCAGTACTTC. It translates to CASSTKDRNSYEQYF.

J is TRBJ1-5 and V is TRBV27; unclear D gene. Deletions cut 3 bases from V and 6 bases from J, with 12 bases between. CDR3 length: 14 amino acids. Germline values: CDR1 MNHEY, CDR2 SMNVEV (reference sequence). CDR3 residues: CASSLPLRAQPQHF. The CDR3 region has the DNA TGTGCCAGCAGTTTGCCCCTAAGGGCTCAGCCCCAGCATTTT.

The chain employs TRBV12-3 or TRBV12-4 and TRBJ1-4; no definite D call. The V end was cut by 6 bases, the J end by 6 bases, with 23 bases between. The CDR3 extends over 17 amino acids. Here the CDR3 reads CASSPEPTTGFHEKLFF. The CDR3 region has the DNA TGTGCCAGCAGCCCTGAGCCAACTACGGGATTTCATGAAAAACTGTTTTTT.

CDR3 loop: CATSDFGDTQYF. The CDR3 DNA reads as TGTGCCACCAGTGATTTTGGCGATACGCAGTATTTT. This chain connects TRBV24-1 to TRBJ2-3, with unresolved D. CDR1 and CDR2 (germline): KGHDR, SFDVKD. The CDR3 contains 12 residues. Trimming pared 1 base from V and 6 bases from J, leaving 4 bases between.

The chain recombines TRBV7-2 with TRBJ2-1; D is ambiguous. Per the germline V gene, CDR1 is SGHTA and CDR2 is FQGNSA. Trimming removed 2 bases at V and 9 bases at J, with 8 bases between. The CDR3 runs to 12 residues. The chain's CDR3 is CASSLLFTEQFF. CDR3 DNA: TGTGCCAGCAGCTTACTTTTCACTGAGCAGTTCTTC.

This clonotype has a handful of counts. The rearrangement links TRBV10-3 to TRBJ2-1; 11 bases map to TRBD2. The CDR3 loop spans 15 amino acids. After removal of 2 bases from V and 7 bases from J, the junction contained 4 bases not matched to a gene. Germline loops: CDR1 ENHRY, CDR2 SYGVKD. This CDR3 reads CAISEPGTSGNEQFF. The CDR3, as DNA: TGTGCCATCAGTGAGCCGGGGACTAGCGGTAATGAGCAGTTCTTC.

In its sample, this clonotype was seen a few times. The gene calls are TRBV7-6 and TRBJ2-3, with 7 bases lining up with TRBD1. Germline V gene lookup returns CDR1 SGHVS and CDR2 FNYEAQ. V shed 5 bases, J shed 2 bases, and the junction held 7 bases outside the gene matches. The CDR3 runs 15 residues. The CDR3 bases are TGTGCCAGCAGCCCTTCGACAGGGACCACAGATACGCAGTATTTT. It encodes CASSPSTGTTDTQYF.

This clonotype was observed a handful of times. The V and J genes are TRBV6-2 or TRBV6-3 and TRBJ1-5; tentatively, D is TRBD1 (6 bases). The V and J ends lost 7 bases and 3 bases respectively, with 22 bases between them. The CDR3 is made up of 17 amino acids. Germline assignment: CDR1 MNHEY and CDR2 SVGEGT. CDR3 residues: CASTYSWGAAYNQPQHF. The CDR3 DNA reads TGTGCCAGCACCTATTCATGGGGGGCAGCCTACAATCAGCCCCAGCATTTT.

This clonotype was recorded a few times. The V call is TRBV20-1, the J call TRBJ2-1, with D unclear. Germline assignment: CDR1 DFQATT and CDR2 SNEGSKA (reference sequence). The CDR3 covers 12 residues. Trimming took 3 bases from V and 4 from J, leaving 7 bases between them. CDR3 sequence: CSARYLYNEQFF. The CDR3 nucleotides are TGCAGTGCTAGGTATTTGTACAATGAGCAGTTCTTC.

This clonotype was found many times. The V and J genes are TRBV7-2 and TRBJ2-5, with D uncertain. Between the trimmed V and J ends, which lost 5 bases and 4 bases, there was a span of 14 bases. The CDR3 has 14 residues. The V gene's germline CDR1 is SGHTA and CDR2 FQGNSA. Here the CDR3 DNA reads TGTGCCAGCAGCCACGCCCGCCCGGGAGAGACCCAGTACTTC. It codes for CASSHARPGETQYF.

Comment on this clonotype: Its ends do not fully match the called genes, so a read error is possible. The chain employs TRBV7-7 and TRBJ2-5; the D is unclear. The CDR3 extends over 13 amino acids. CDR1 is SSHAT, CDR2 FNYEAQ, per germline (reference sequence). CDR3 DNA sequence: TGTGCTAGCAGCTTAAACTATTACGAGACCCAGTACTTC. Translation: CASSLNYYETQYF.

V is TRBV28 and J is TRBJ1-3; D remains ambiguous. This CDR3 is built from 12 residues. V lost 3 bases and J lost 7, with 7 bases in between. Germline lookup yields CDR1 MDHEN and CDR2 SYDVKM. For the CDR3, the DNA is TGTGCCAGCAGTTTTCGTCGTAACACCATATATTTT. Residues: CASSFRRNTIYF. Full variable domain (remainder filled in from reference TRBV28 and TRBJ1-3): DVKVTQSSRYLVKRTGEKVFLECVQDMDHENMFWYRQDPGLGLRLIYFSYDVKMKEKGDIPEGYSVSREKKERFSLILESASTNQTSMYLCASSFRRNTIYFGEGSWLTVV.